This T cell receptor (beta chain) was sequenced during a study of cytomegalovirus exposure and HLA in healthy donors. Study in general: Caucasian-associated ancestry cluster membership applied to about 83% of 300 to 450 genotyped donors.

CDR1 is MNHEY, CDR2 SMNVEV, per germline (reference sequence). V shed 6 bases and J shed 4 bases, with 19 bases lying between them. This CDR3 is 15 amino acids long. Concerning this clone itself: Its target is unknown.

Study outcomes and limitations: It was reported that TCR beta sequences correctly inferred the HLA-A and HLA-B alleles for most subjects. Cytomegalovirus status was reportedly diagnosed by the classifier with high sensitivity and specificity.

PCR involved 60 Vbeta and 13 Jbeta primers. Sequenced by immunoSEQ multiplex PCR; TCRdb stores in-frame clones only, minus some. The sample has roughly 180,000 clones; about 82% are singletons. The sequencing sample was made of PBMCs. The rearrangement joins TRBV27 to TRBJ2-7; D is ambiguous. This TCR derives from a woman in her late teens or twenties in good health and CMV-seronegative. The CDR3: CASRPYFINGYEQYF. CDR3 in DNA: TGTGCCAGCAGGCCCTACTTCATTAACGGTTACGAGCAGTACTTC.